Following are 2 T cell receptor beta chains from one sample sequenced in a study of blood T cell repertoires in COVID-19. Clones were sequenced by immunoSEQ multiplex PCR, and TCRdb holds only the in-frame ones, with some missing. The repertoire has just over 650,000 clones, more than 80% of them found once; the top ten carry about 0.26%. Input material: peripheral blood. Receptor source: a woman between 18 and 29 years old with acute or convalescent COVID-19.

The chain links TRBV7-2 to TRBJ2-7; D not resolved. Between the trimmed V and J ends, which lost 3 bases and 0 bases, there was a span of 6 bases. The CDR3 extends over 13 amino acids. Germline assignment: CDR1 SGHTA and CDR2 FQGNSA. CDR3 nucleotides: TGTGCCAGCAGCTTCCCGGGCTCCTACGAGCAGTACTTC. It is translated as CASSFPGSYEQYF.

V gene TRBV2 combines with J gene TRBJ2-3, with TRBD2 as a possible D gene (6 bases). Deletions cut 4 bases from V and 2 bases from J, with 16 bases between. The CDR3 consists of 16 residues. The germline gives CDR1 SNHLY, CDR2 FYNNEI. The CDR3 loop reads CASSVEGMELTDTQYF. CDR3 DNA sequence: TGTGCCAGCAGTGTGGAGGGGATGGAACTCACAGATACGCAGTATTTT.